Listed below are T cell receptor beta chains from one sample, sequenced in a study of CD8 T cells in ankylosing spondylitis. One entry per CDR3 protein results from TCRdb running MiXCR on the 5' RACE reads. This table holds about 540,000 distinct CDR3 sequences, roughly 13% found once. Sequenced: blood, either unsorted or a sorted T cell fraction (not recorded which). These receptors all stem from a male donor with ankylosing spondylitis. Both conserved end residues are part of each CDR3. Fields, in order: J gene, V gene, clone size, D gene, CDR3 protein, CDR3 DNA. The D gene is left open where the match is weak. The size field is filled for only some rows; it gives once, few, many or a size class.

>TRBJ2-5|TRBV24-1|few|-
CATSDSWGWTQYF
TGTGCCACCAGTGATTCCTGGGGATGGACCCAGTACTTC
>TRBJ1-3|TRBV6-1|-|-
CASRKHPGLSGNTIYF
TGTGCCAGCAGAAAGCACCCCGGGCTCTCTGGAAACACCATATATTTT
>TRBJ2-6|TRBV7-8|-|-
CASSLRWGSGANVLTF
TGTGCCAGCAGCTTACGTTGGGGATCTGGGGCCAACGTCCTGACTTTC
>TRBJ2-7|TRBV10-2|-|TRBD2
CATSESGREMYEQYF
TGCGCCACCAGTGAGTCAGGGCGGGAGATGTACGAGCAGTACTTC
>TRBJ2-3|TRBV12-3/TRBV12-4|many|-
CASSASADTQYF
TGTGCCAGCAGTGCGAGCGCAGATACGCAGTATTTT
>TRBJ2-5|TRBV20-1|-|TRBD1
CSARGLQGARETQYF
TGCAGTGCTAGGGGCTTACAGGGGGCTAGAGAGACCCAGTACTTC
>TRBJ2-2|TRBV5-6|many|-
CASSVTRVSNTGELFF
TGTGCCAGCAGCGTAACCCGGGTTTCGAACACCGGGGAGCTGTTTTTT
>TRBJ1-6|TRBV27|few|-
CASSPVYRAGIYGSPLHF
TGTGCCAGCAGTCCAGTCTACAGGGCCGGCATCTACGGTTCACCCCTCCACTTT
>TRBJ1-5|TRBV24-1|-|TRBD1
CATAGQGAGNQPQHF
TGTGCCACCGCAGGACAGGGGGCTGGCAATCAGCCCCAGCATTTT
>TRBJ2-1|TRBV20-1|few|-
CSARDLGTSYNEQFF
TGCAGTGCTAGAGATCTAGGGACCTCCTACAATGAGCAGTTCTTC
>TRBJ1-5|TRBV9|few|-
CASSVDYNRNQPQHF
TGTGCCAGCAGCGTGGACTACAACCGCAATCAGCCCCAGCATTTT
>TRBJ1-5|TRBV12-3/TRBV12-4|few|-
CASSIGLYQPQHF
TGTGCCAGCAGTATAGGACTGTATCAGCCCCAGCATTTT
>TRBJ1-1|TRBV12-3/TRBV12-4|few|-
CASSSTLNTEAFF
TGTGCCAGCAGTAGCACCTTAAACACTGAAGCTTTCTTT
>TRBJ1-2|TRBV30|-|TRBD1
CAWSPGDRISYGYTF
TGTGCCTGGAGTCCTGGGGACAGGATTTCCTATGGCTACACCTTC
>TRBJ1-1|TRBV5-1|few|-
CASSLVGGGLSAEAFF
TGCGCCAGCAGCTTGGTTGGCGGGGGGCTGAGTGCTGAAGCTTTCTTT
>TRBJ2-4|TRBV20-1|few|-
CSATGGGSKNIQYF
TGCAGTGCTACCGGTGGCGGTTCCAAAAACATTCAGTACTTC
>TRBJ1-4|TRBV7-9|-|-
CASSLSTYEKLFF
TGTGCCAGCAGCTTATCCACTTATGAAAAACTGTTTTTT
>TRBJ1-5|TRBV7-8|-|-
CASSQWGDNQPQHF
TGTGCCAGCAGCCAATGGGGGGACAATCAGCCCCAGCATTTT
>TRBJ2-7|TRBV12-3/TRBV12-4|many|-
CASSRGGEQYF
TGTGCCAGCAGCCGCGGAGGAGAGCAGTACTTC
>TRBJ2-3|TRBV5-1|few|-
CASSLSPGAPTDTQYF
TGCGCCAGCAGCTTGAGCCCGGGGGCCCCCACAGATACGCAGTATTTT
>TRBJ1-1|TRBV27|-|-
CASSLRGGWQNTEAFF
TGTGCCAGCAGTTTACGAGGTGGGTGGCAGAACACTGAAGCTTTCTTT
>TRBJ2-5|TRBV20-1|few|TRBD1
CSARLGQGAGETQYF
TGCAGTGCTAGGTTGGGACAGGGGGCTGGTGAGACCCAGTACTTC
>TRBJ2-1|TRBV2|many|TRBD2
CASSSLAGSSYNEQFF
TGTGCCAGCAGTAGCCTAGCGGGTAGCTCCTACAATGAGCAGTTCTTC
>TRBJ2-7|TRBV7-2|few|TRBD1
CASSLVGGQSSYEQYF
TGTGCCAGCAGCTTAGTAGGGGGCCAAAGCTCCTACGAGCAGTACTTC
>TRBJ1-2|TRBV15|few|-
CATSRGMGFNYGYTF
TGTGCCACCAGCAGAGGAATGGGTTTTAACTATGGCTACACCTTC
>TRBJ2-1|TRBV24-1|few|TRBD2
CATSPGVGTSGRAAYNEQFF
TGTGCCACCAGTCCTGGTGTAGGGACTAGCGGGAGGGCCGCTTACAATGAGCAGTTCTTC
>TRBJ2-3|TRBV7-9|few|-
CASSPQAIGADTQYF
TGTGCCAGCAGCCCCCAGGCAATCGGGGCAGATACGCAGTATTTT
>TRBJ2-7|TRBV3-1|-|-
CASSQGPLGGEQYF
TGTGCCAGCAGCCAAGGTCCCCTAGGGGGCGAGCAGTACTTC
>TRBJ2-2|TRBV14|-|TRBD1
CASSRNRGRGTGELFF
TGTGCCAGCAGCCGAAACAGGGGGCGCGGCACCGGGGAGCTGTTTTTT
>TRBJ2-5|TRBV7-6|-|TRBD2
CASSLPGLAETQYF
TGTGCCAGCAGCTTACCAGGACTAGCGGAGACCCAGTACTTC
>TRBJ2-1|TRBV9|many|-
CASSWGSISYNEQFF
TGTGCCAGCAGCTGGGGCAGTATATCCTACAATGAGCAGTTCTTC
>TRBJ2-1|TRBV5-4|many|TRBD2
CASSPDYAGGGYNEQFF
TGTGCCAGCAGCCCTGACTATGCGGGAGGGGGTTACAATGAGCAGTTCTTC
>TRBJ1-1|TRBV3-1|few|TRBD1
CASSLAGTGYTEAFF
TGTGCCAGCAGCCTCGCCGGGACAGGGTACACTGAAGCTTTCTTT
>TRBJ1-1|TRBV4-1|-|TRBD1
CASSQWTGGANTEAFF
TGCGCCAGCAGCCAATGGACAGGGGGAGCGAACACTGAAGCTTTCTTT
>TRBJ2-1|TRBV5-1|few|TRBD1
CASSGVLQGALWNEQFF
TGCGCCAGCAGCGGAGTACTACAGGGGGCACTTTGGAATGAGCAGTTCTTC